This T cell receptor beta chain was found in a study of blood T cells in healthy people across ages. Using a J-beta primer mix together with a sample-barcoded 5' primer, a second PCR was run for roughly 7 to 12 cycles. Each cDNA molecule was tagged by a template-switch adaptor with 12 random nucleotides. Individual samples furnished no less than 3 million CDR3-containing paired-end reads apiece. Using its own MiXCR run on the 5' RACE reads, TCRdb lists one record per CDR3 protein. This sample has almost 1 million distinct CDR3 sequences, with roughly 51% found just once. This clonotype was seen a handful of times. Healthy individuals of Caucasian origin from Russia, aged about 6 to 95, served as donors. Drawing of peripheral blood yielded about 10 milliliters from each donor. Sequenced sample: blood. The clonotype originates from a woman between 55 and 75 years old in good health.

The CDR3 loop is CASSLLVNYGYTF. CDR3 nucleotides: TGTGCCAGCAGCTTACTCGTTAACTATGGCTACACCTTC. The chain recombines TRBV7-2 with TRBJ1-2, with D uncertain. Germline V lookup: CDR1 SGHTA, CDR2 FQGNSA. CDR3 length: 13 residues. V lost 2 bases to trimming and J lost 1 base, with 5 bases between them.